This TCR beta chain was sequenced during a study of cytomegalovirus exposure and HLA in healthy donors. Regarding the study as a whole: Rarity held for most TCR sequences, but there were some public TCRs that occurred in many donors. Per published reports, the classifier diagnosed cytomegalovirus status with high specificity and sensitivity.

Worth noting for this clone: Its antigen remains unknown.

The CDR3 loop spans 13 amino acids. Looked up from germline, CDR1 is SQVTM and CDR2 is ANQGSEA. V lost 6 bases and J lost 3, with 11 bases in between. Only in-frame clones appear in the TCRdb table, and some are missing; sequencing was by immunoSEQ multiplex PCR. The sample lists 150,000 to 250,000 clones, around 80% seen once, with 1% to 1.5% in the top ten. This receptor was identified in a woman in her twenties or thirties in good health and CMV-seronegative. V and J are TRBV29-1 and TRBJ1-4; a possible D gene is TRBD1 (5 bases). Sequencing was carried out using PBMCs. CDR3 loop: CSVSRQSNEKLFF. The CDR3 DNA is TGCAGCGTCAGTCGACAGTCTAATGAAAAACTGTTTTTT.